These T cell receptor beta chains were read from a single sample in a study of cytomegalovirus exposure and HLA in healthy donors. TCRdb's table, derived via immunoSEQ multiplex PCR, lists solely in-frame clones and lacks some. This table has around 150,000 clones, over 75% appearing once. Sequenced material: PBMCs. The receptors derive from a man in his forties in good health and CMV-seronegative. CDR3s include the opening cysteine and the closing phenylalanine or tryptophan. The order of the fields is J gene, clone size, V gene, D gene, CDR3 protein, CDR3 DNA. A D gene is named only where the DNA matches it firmly. A clone size is listed for some rows: how often the clone was seen (once, few, many), or a class if it is expanded.

>TRBJ2-3|-|TRBV5-1|TRBD2
CASSLYGTSGGADTQYF
TGCGCCAGCAGCTTGTATGGGACTAGCGGGGGGGCAGATACGCAGTATTTT
>TRBJ1-2|once|TRBV7-2|-
CASSLDNNYGYTF
TGTGCCAGCAGCTTAGACAATAACTATGGCTACACCTTC
>TRBJ1-2|-|TRBV2|-
CASSPSDSYYGYTF
TGTGCCAGCAGTCCCTCCGACAGCTACTATGGCTACACCTTC
>TRBJ1-1|-|TRBV5-4|-
CASSPWTLTEAFF
TGTGCCAGCAGCCCATGGACATTGACTGAAGCTTTCTTT
>TRBJ2-7|once|TRBV7-3|TRBD1
CASSFGQGDSEQYF
TGTGCCAGCAGCTTCGGACAGGGGGACTCCGAGCAGTACTTC
>TRBJ2-5|-|TRBV5-4|TRBD2
CASSLRGEQETQYF
TGTGCCAGCAGCTTGCGGGGGGAGCAAGAGACCCAGTACTTC
>TRBJ2-5|-|TRBV9|-
CASSLVGLGRETQYF
TGTGCCAGCAGCCTAGTGGGACTCGGTAGAGAGACCCAGTACTTC
>TRBJ1-2|-|TRBV4-3|TRBD1
CASSQDDRVNYGYTF
TGCGCCAGCAGCCAAGACGACAGGGTCAACTATGGCTACACCTTC
>TRBJ2-7|few|TRBV11-2|TRBD1
CASSLGDRGHEQYF
TGTGCCAGCAGCTTAGGGGACAGGGGTCACGAGCAGTACTTC
>TRBJ2-7|-|TRBV11-2|-
CASSHPRSYEQYF
TGTGCCAGCAGCCACCCCCGGTCCTACGAGCAGTACTTC
>TRBJ1-3|-|TRBV30|-
CACPDRIGGNTIYF
TGTGCCTGTCCAGACAGAATAGGCGGAAACACCATATATTTT
>TRBJ1-6|few|TRBV6-5|TRBD1
CASTGTDNSPLHF
TGTGCCAGCACGGGGACAGATAATTCACCCCTCCACTTT
>TRBJ2-3|-|TRBV18|-
CASSQGQSDTQYF
TGTGCCAGCTCACAAGGACAGTCAGATACGCAGTATTTT
>TRBJ1-2|few|TRBV4-1|-
CASSLEDSVNYGYTF
TGCGCCAGCAGCCTCGAGGACAGTGTAAACTATGGCTACACCTTC
>TRBJ1-3|-|TRBV4-2|TRBD1
CASSQPDRVSSGNTIYF
TGTGCCAGCAGCCAACCCGACAGGGTCAGCTCTGGAAACACCATATATTTT
>TRBJ2-2|-|TRBV5-1|TRBD1
CASSSGQGGTGELFF
TGCGCCAGCAGTTCGGGACAGGGAGGCACCGGGGAGCTGTTTTTT
>TRBJ2-3|once|TRBV5-1|-
CASSLAAGAAGDTQYF
TGCGCCAGCAGCTTGGCCGCGGGGGCGGCTGGAGATACGCAGTATTTT
>TRBJ2-2|-|TRBV5-1|TRBD1
CASSFRDRGSGELFF
TGCGCCAGCAGCTTCCGGGACAGGGGGTCCGGGGAGCTGTTTTTT
>TRBJ2-7|-|TRBV2|TRBD1
CASRGQGIYEQYF
TGTGCCAGCCGGGGACAGGGGATCTACGAGCAGTACTTC
>TRBJ1-6|-|TRBV29-1|-
CSVGQDWNSPLHF
TGCAGCGTTGGCCAGGACTGGAATTCACCCCTCCACTTT
>TRBJ1-2|few|TRBV7-8|TRBD1
CASSQRQGFPLEGYTF
TGTGCCAGCAGCCAACGACAGGGTTTCCCTCTAGAGGGCTACACCTTC
>TRBJ1-6|-|TRBV5-4|-
CASSSTGLSNSPLHF
TGTGCCAGCAGTTCGACAGGACTTTCTAATTCACCCCTCCACTTT
>TRBJ1-2|-|TRBV9|TRBD1
CASSVAEAGGYGYTF
TGTGCCAGCAGCGTAGCAGAAGCAGGGGGCTATGGCTACACCTTC
>TRBJ2-5|-|TRBV27|TRBD1
CASSNDRGAVTQYF
TGTGCCAGCAGCAACGACAGGGGTGCTGTGACCCAGTACTTC
>TRBJ1-5|few|TRBV6-6|-
CASRETVNQPQHF
TGTGCCAGCAGGGAGACAGTCAATCAGCCCCAGCATTTT
>TRBJ2-7|-|TRBV27|-
CASSSNSYEQYF
TGTGCCAGCAGTTCCAACTCCTACGAGCAGTACTTC
>TRBJ1-4|-|TRBV30|-
CAHGGDNEKLFF
TGTGCCCACGGGGGGGACAATGAAAAACTGTTTTTT
>TRBJ2-7|-|TRBV6-6|-
CASSYKGGASYEQYF
TGTGCCAGCAGTTATAAGGGGGGGGCCTCCTACGAGCAGTACTTC
>TRBJ1-2|-|TRBV9|TRBD1
CASSVRTTDREEAEDYGYTF
TGTGCCAGCAGCGTAAGAACCACCGACAGGGAGGAGGCGGAGGACTATGGCTACACCTTC
>TRBJ2-4|once|TRBV7-9|-
CASSLTSGLAKNIQYF
TGTGCCAGCAGCTTAACCAGCGGTCTAGCCAAAAACATTCAGTACTTC
>TRBJ2-1|-|TRBV29-1|TRBD1
CSGGQGDNEQFF
TGCAGCGGTGGACAGGGTGACAATGAGCAGTTCTTC
>TRBJ2-5|-|TRBV7-9|-
CASSLDTKKETQYF
TGTGCCAGCAGCTTAGACACAAAAAAAGAGACCCAGTACTTC
>TRBJ1-3|-|TRBV7-8|-
CASSLGGSGNTIYF
TGTGCCAGCAGCTTAGGAGGGTCTGGAAACACCATATATTTT
>TRBJ2-3|-|TRBV19|TRBD2
CASSIRLAGPNTDTQYF
TGTGCCAGTAGTATCCGACTAGCGGGGCCAAACACAGATACGCAGTATTTT
>TRBJ1-1|-|TRBV5-1|-
CASSSRRGRDTEAFF
TGCGCCAGCAGCTCCCGGCGCGGGCGGGACACTGAAGCTTTCTTT
>TRBJ1-1|-|TRBV2|-
CASSVGVRTEAFF
TGTGCCAGCAGTGTCGGGGTTCGGACTGAAGCTTTCTTT
>TRBJ2-5|-|TRBV7-2|-
CASSSGRGQETQYF
TGTGCCAGCAGCTCGGGGCGGGGACAAGAGACCCAGTACTTC
>TRBJ2-7|-|TRBV6-5|TRBD1
CASSLGQAYSYEQYF
TGTGCCAGCAGCCTGGGACAGGCCTACTCCTACGAGCAGTACTTC
>TRBJ2-1|few|TRBV20-1|-
CRARGNNEQFF
TGCAGGGCCCGGGGTAACAATGAGCAGTTCTTC
>TRBJ1-1|-|TRBV10-2|TRBD1
CASSPGTAKNTEAFF
TGCGCCAGCAGTCCGGGGACAGCGAAAAACACTGAAGCTTTCTTT
>TRBJ2-4|-|TRBV7-3|-
CASSLGSNGIQYF
TGTGCCAGCAGCTTAGGGAGTAACGGCATTCAGTACTTC
>TRBJ1-2|-|TRBV7-9|-
CASSLGLRSDYGYTF
TGTGCCAGCAGCTTGGGACTTCGGAGCGACTATGGCTACACCTTC
>TRBJ2-3|-|TRBV5-1|TRBD2
CASSLRGVKTDTQYF
TGCGCCAGCAGCTTGCGGGGGGTTAAGACAGATACGCAGTATTTT
>TRBJ2-1|few|TRBV11-1|TRBD2
CASSLRRTSGGANEQFF
TGTGCCAGCAGCTTACGGAGGACTAGCGGGGGTGCCAATGAGCAGTTCTTC
>TRBJ2-3|-|TRBV6-4|TRBD2
CASSDSGEADTQYF
TGTGCCAGCAGTGATAGCGGGGAGGCAGATACGCAGTATTTT
>TRBJ2-7|-|TRBV30|-
CAWMGPDSSYEQYF
TGTGCCTGGATGGGGCCGGACAGTTCCTACGAGCAGTACTTC
>TRBJ2-2|once|TRBV15|-
CATVAGRNTGELFF
TGTGCCACCGTGGCGGGGAGGAACACCGGGGAGCTGTTTTTT
>TRBJ2-7|-|TRBV27|TRBD2
CASSLSVQRGDHEQYF
TGTGCCAGCAGTTTATCGGTACAGCGGGGGGATCACGAGCAGTACTTC
>TRBJ2-7|-|TRBV15|TRBD1
CATSRVTGAGGFYEQYF
TGTGCCACCAGCAGAGTAACTGGGGCAGGGGGCTTCTACGAGCAGTACTTC